This entry is about one T cell receptor (beta chain). Its specificity is not known. Random hexamers served to reverse transcribe roughly 0.45 to 1 ug RNA. It was immunoSEQ multiplex PCR that amplified TCR beta CDR3 across 54 Vbeta and 13 Jbeta. TCRdb recomputed calls from the immunoSEQ multiplex PCR reads with MiXCR, one row per CDR3 protein. The sample lists 160,000 or so distinct CDR3 sequences, 85% to 95% occurring once. These data originate in a study of CD8 T cells in Susac syndrome. Study-level results: As acknowledged by the study, its TCR sequencing and HLA analysis included a relatively small number of individuals.

The clonotype originates from a human donor with multiple sclerosis. The sequenced sample was CD8+ T cells from PBMCs.

The CDR3 protein is CASSFPFGQGQETQYF. In DNA form, the CDR3 reads TGTGCCAGCAGTTTCCCCTTCGGACAGGGGCAAGAGACCCAGTACTTC. V and J are TRBV28 and TRBJ2-5; 9 bases agree with TRBD1. Trimming removed 3 bases from V and 2 bases from J; junction bases left unmatched: 7. This CDR3 is built from 16 residues. The germline CDR1 and CDR2 sequences are MDHEN and SYDVKM.